Presented here are 16 T cell receptor beta chains from one specimen sequenced in a study of blood T cell repertoires in COVID-19. Repertoires were generated with immunoSEQ multiplex PCR, while TCRdb's copy carries only in-frame clones and drops some. Here the sample spans around 130,000 clones, approximately 81% being singletons. The material sequenced was peripheral blood. Receptors originate from a man aged 55 to 69 with acute or convalescent COVID-19.

The chain recombines TRBV24-1 with TRBJ2-2, with a tentative D call TRBD1 (5 bases). This CDR3 is built from 14 residues. The V end was cut by 3 bases, the J end by 5 bases, with 9 bases between. Germline V gene data show CDR1 as KGHDR and CDR2 as SFDVKD. The CDR3 region has the DNA TGTGCCACCAGTGATCCGACAGTAACCGGGGAGCTGTTTTTT. This encodes CATSDPTVTGELFF.

The genes are TRBV30 and TRBJ2-2; TRBD2 is a possible D gene (6 bases). CDR3 length: 14 amino acids. V shed 8 bases and J shed 4 bases, with 17 bases lying between them. Germline V lookup: CDR1 GTSNPN, CDR2 SVGIG (reference sequence). The CDR3 bases are TGTGCCGGACACCTCCGGGGGACCACCGGGGAGCTGTTTTTT. Protein product: CAGHLRGTTGELFF.

This chain uses TRBV6-5 with TRBJ2-7; 7 bases match TRBD1. The CDR3 length is 11 residues. Germline V CDR1 and CDR2: MNHEY, SVGAGI. V gave up 7 bases and J gave up 5 bases; unmatched junction bases: 2. In nucleotides, the CDR3 is TGTGCCAGCAACAGGGGCCACGAGCAGTACTTC. Amino acids: CASNRGHEQYF.

The rearrangement links TRBV11-2 to TRBJ2-1; 12 positions agree with TRBD1. CDR1 is SGHAT, CDR2 FQNNGV, per germline. The CDR3 extends over 16 amino acids. J lost 8 bases, V lost 4 bases, and 9 bases had no gene match. The DNA of the CDR3 is TGTGCCAGCAGCTCAGGCGGGACAGGGGGCCAATATGAGCAGTTCTTC. The encoded protein is CASSSGGTGGQYEQFF.

This clone was seen once. V usage is TRBV28 and J usage is TRBJ2-3; TRBD2 matches at 9 bases. This CDR3 has 12 amino acids. In germline, CDR1 is MDHEN, CDR2 SYDVKM. Trimming took 8 bases from V and 9 from J; bases not matched to a gene: 6. CDR3 sequence reads: CASPLREGTQYF. The CDR3 bases are TGTGCCAGCCCGTTGCGGGAGGGGACGCAGTATTTT.

This chain joins TRBV5-1 and TRBJ2-1; D perhaps matches TRBD2 (5 bases). Germline loops: CDR1 SGHRS, CDR2 YFSETQ. This CDR3 comprises 16 residues. Trimming shortened V by 2 bases and J by 0 bases, and 12 bases separated the two germline ends. The CDR3 sequence: CASSLLGGSSYNEQFF. CDR3 in DNA: TGCGCCAGCAGCTTACTAGGCGGTAGCTCCTACAATGAGCAGTTCTTC.

This chain links TRBV10-1 with TRBJ2-7; TRBD1 aligns across 11 bases. Unmatched junction bases numbered 5, after V lost 4 bases and J lost 0 bases. CDR3 length: 16 residues. Germline CDR1 is WNHNN and CDR2 is SYGVQD (reference sequence). CDR3 residues: CASSVTGTGGSYEQYF. DNA for the CDR3: TGCGCCAGCAGTGTAACCGGGACAGGGGGCTCCTACGAGCAGTACTTC.

The chain recombines TRBV6-6 with TRBJ1-2; D may be TRBD1 (5 bases). The V gene's germline CDR1 is MNHNY and CDR2 SVGAGI (reference sequence). The germline V and J ends were trimmed by 0 bases and 5 bases, with 10 bases remaining between them. The length of the CDR3 is 14 residues. This CDR3 is CASSYSTGGYGYTF. In nucleotides, the CDR3 is TGTGCCAGCAGTTACTCAACGGGGGGGTATGGCTACACCTTC.

The genes are TRBV9 and TRBJ2-1, with 10 bases matching TRBD2. V shed 0 bases, J shed 6 bases, and the junction held 6 bases outside the gene matches. The CDR3 has 16 residues. CDR1 and CDR2 from the germline V gene are SGDLS and YYNGEE. The CDR3 is CASSVAGLARGNEQFF. CDR3 nucleotides: TGTGCCAGCAGCGTAGCGGGACTAGCGAGGGGCAATGAGCAGTTCTTC.

This chain connects TRBV12-3 or TRBV12-4 to TRBJ2-5; perhaps TRBD1 as D (5 bases). The CDR3 contains 13 residues. Trimming left V 6 bases short and J 8 bases short, with 16 bases between. The CDR3 DNA sequence: TGTGCCAGCAGCCCTGGACAATTTGGAACCCAGTACTTC. Its translation: CASSPGQFGTQYF.

V gene TRBV7-9 combines with J gene TRBJ1-4; D gene ambiguous. Germline CDR1 and CDR2: SEHNR and FQNEAQ (reference sequence). Trimming cost V 5 bases and J 8 bases, with 12 bases left between them. This CDR3 is built from 13 residues. The CDR3 DNA follows: TGTGCCAGCAGCCGCAGCGGTGGAGAAAAACTGTTTTTT. It yields the protein CASSRSGGEKLFF.

V is TRBV5-4 and J is TRBJ1-6; D might be TRBD1 (6 bases). Per germline, CDR1 SGHNT and CDR2 YYREEE (reference sequence). The ends were cut back, 4 bases at V and 6 bases at J, with 14 bases in the middle. The CDR3 consists of 15 residues. The CDR3 DNA reads TGTGCCAGCAGCACTTTACAGGGCTCTAATTCACCCCTCCACTTT. This codes for CASSTLQGSNSPLHF.

The chain carries TRBV10-2 and TRBJ2-7; D possibly corresponds to TRBD1 (6 bases). The germline gives CDR1 WSHSY, CDR2 SAAADI. This CDR3 comprises 15 residues. The V gene lost 2 bases and the J gene lost 5 bases, with 16 bases spanning the gap. For the CDR3, the DNA is TGCGCCAGCAGTGAGGGGTCCGGGACAATGGACGAGCAGTACTTC. This codes for CASSEGSGTMDEQYF.

The J gene is TRBJ2-7, the V gene TRBV7-6; 9 bases are shared with TRBD1. There are 16 residues in the CDR3. V shed 4 bases, J shed 4 bases, and the junction held 11 bases outside the gene matches. CDR1 and CDR2 (germline): SGHVS, FNYEAQ. The CDR3 bases are TGTGCCAGCAGCTGGGAACCGGGACAGGGCCCTTACGAGCAGTACTTC. This gives the protein CASSWEPGQGPYEQYF.

The table lists this clone with a few counts. The V call is TRBV14, the J call TRBJ2-1; 12 positions agree with TRBD2. This CDR3 contains 15 residues. From germline, CDR1 is SGHDN and CDR2 FVKESK. The trim removed 4 bases at V and 8 bases at J, leaving 6 bases unmatched. The CDR3 DNA follows: TGTGCCAGCAGCCTCCTAGCGGGAGGGGGGCATGAGCAGTTCTTC. Its translation is CASSLLAGGGHEQFF.

This chain connects TRBV9 to TRBJ2-1; the match to TRBD2 covers 13 bases. Germline CDR1 SGDLS, CDR2 YYNGEE. Germline trimming cut 3 bases from V and 7 bases from J; bases unmatched to any gene: 4. The CDR3 sequence is 15 residues long. The CDR3 is CASSGGLAGKNEQFF. The DNA of the CDR3 is TGTGCCAGCAGCGGGGGACTAGCGGGAAAAAATGAGCAGTTCTTC.